This T cell receptor beta chain stems from a study of molecular identifiers for immune sequencing clone quantification. For the study at large: The replicates split RNA from roughly 20,000 or 100,000 naive CD8 cells five ways and sequenced four.

For this clonotype: Its antigen remains unidentified.

Study outcomes and limitations: Whereas clones above 20 RNA copies held under 1% of naive-cell molecules, they held over 98% of effector molecules.

Methods described previously, with TCR primers listed, were used for bulk TCR libraries. Via MiXCR, TCRdb re-called the PCR reads, giving one row per CDR3 protein. The table has approximately 680,000 distinct CDR3 sequences, 25% seen once; the top ten hold about 0.8%. In the sort, naive CD8 T cells were defined as CD8+CD4-CCR7+CD45RA+. CDR3 size: 17 residues. The V end lost 0 bases, the J end lost 3 bases, and 18 bases lay between the germline ends. The V gene is TRBV12-3 or TRBV12-4, the J gene TRBJ2-7, with a weak D call TRBD2 (7 bases). The specimen sequenced was naive CD8+ T cells from blood, with Jurkat cell RNA spiked in. Subset defined: FACS-sorted CD8+CD4-CCR7+CD45RA+ naive T cells. The receptor's source is a human donor in good health. Some libraries in this study had Jurkat cell RNA spiked in. CDR3 protein: CASSLAPGGRSIYEQYF. The DNA for the CDR3 is TGTGCCAGCAGTTTAGCACCGGGGGGCAGGAGTATCTACGAGCAGTACTTC.